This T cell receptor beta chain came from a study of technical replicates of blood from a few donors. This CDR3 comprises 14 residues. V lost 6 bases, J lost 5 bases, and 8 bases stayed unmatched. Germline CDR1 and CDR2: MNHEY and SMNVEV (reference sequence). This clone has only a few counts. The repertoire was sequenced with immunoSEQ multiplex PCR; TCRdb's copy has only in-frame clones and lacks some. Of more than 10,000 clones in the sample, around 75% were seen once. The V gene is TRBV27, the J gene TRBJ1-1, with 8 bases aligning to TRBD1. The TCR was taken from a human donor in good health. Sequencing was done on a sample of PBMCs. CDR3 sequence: CASRDRGADTEAFF. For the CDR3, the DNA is TGTGCCAGCAGAGACAGGGGAGCGGATACTGAAGCTTTCTTT.